The clone carrying this TCR beta chain appeared a few times. What it binds is unknown. This specimen comes from a study of T-cell reconstitution after alpha-beta-depleted transplantation in children. This sample's TCRbeta library carried unique molecular identifier barcodes. In TCRdb, the PCR reads were re-called with MiXCR into one record per CDR3 protein. The repertoire holds about a million distinct CDR3 sequences, with 25% to 35% as singletons. The germline V and J ends were trimmed by 8 bases and 0 bases, with 11 bases remaining between them. The CDR3 totals 14 residues. Study outcomes and limitations: A year had passed since transplant, and T-cell counts and diversity by then came mostly from newly produced T cells. After transplant, high TCRbeta diversity at day 60 in some patients arose from surviving recipient T cells and thymic progenitors.

The rearrangement joins TRBV12-3 or TRBV12-4 to TRBJ2-1; perhaps D is TRBD1 or TRBD2 (5 bases each). The sequence was obtained from a boy younger than two who had a stem cell transplant for SCID, so the T cells may come from the graft donor. Material: PBMCs, mostly from graft donor cells, obtained 360 days after TCRalphabeta/CD19-depleted stem cell transplant. CDR3: CASAEGPSYNEQFF. CDR3 DNA: TGTGCCAGCGCCGAGGGGCCCTCCTACAATGAGCAGTTCTTC.